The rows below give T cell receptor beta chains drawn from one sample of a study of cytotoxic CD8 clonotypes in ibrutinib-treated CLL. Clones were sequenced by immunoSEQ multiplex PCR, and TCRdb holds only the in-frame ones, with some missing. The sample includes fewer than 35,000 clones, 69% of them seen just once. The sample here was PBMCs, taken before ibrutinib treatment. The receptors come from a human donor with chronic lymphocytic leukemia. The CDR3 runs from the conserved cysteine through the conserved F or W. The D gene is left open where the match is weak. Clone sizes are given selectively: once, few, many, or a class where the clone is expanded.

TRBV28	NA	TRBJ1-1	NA	CASSFVGMNTEAFF	TGTGCCAGCAGTTTTGTGGGAATGAACACTGAAGCTTTCTTT
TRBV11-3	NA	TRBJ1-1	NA	CASSLDYHQGGPEAFF	TGTGCCAGCAGCTTAGATTACCATCAAGGAGGCCCTGAAGCTTTCTTT
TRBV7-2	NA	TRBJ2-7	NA	CASSFSSDSSYEQYF	TGTGCCAGCAGCTTTAGTTCGGACAGCTCCTACGAGCAGTACTTC
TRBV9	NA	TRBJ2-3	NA	CASSSRLEPLTSTDTQYF	TGTGCCAGCAGCTCACGATTAGAACCCTTGACTAGCACAGATACGCAGTATTTT
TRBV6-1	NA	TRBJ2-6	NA	CASSAIPGLVISGANVLTF	TGTGCCAGCAGTGCGATACCGGGACTGGTAATCTCTGGGGCCAACGTCCTGACTTTC
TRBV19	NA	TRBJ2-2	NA	CASSIAPFRETNTGELFF	TGTGCCAGTAGTATAGCCCCGTTTAGGGAAACGAACACCGGGGAGCTGTTTTTT
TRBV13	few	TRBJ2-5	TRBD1	CASSRQGEETQYF	TGTGCCAGCAGCCGACAGGGGGAAGAGACCCAGTACTTC
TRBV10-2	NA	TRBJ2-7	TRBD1	CASSAMTGGGDEQYF	TGCGCCAGCAGTGCCATGACAGGGGGCGGAGACGAGCAGTACTTC
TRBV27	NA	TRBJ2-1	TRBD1	CASRAGTGGVDEQFF	TGTGCCAGCAGGGCCGGGACAGGGGGCGTCGATGAGCAGTTCTTC
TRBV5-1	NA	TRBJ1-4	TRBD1	CASSSPLGTGVEKLFF	TGCGCCAGCAGCTCCCCGTTAGGGACAGGGGTCGAAAAACTGTTTTTT
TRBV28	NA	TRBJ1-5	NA	CASSLRESSNQPQHF	TGTGCCAGCAGTTTGAGAGAATCCAGCAATCAGCCCCAGCATTTT
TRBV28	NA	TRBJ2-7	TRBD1	CASIPGSTGGYEQYF	TGTGCCAGCATCCCAGGTTCGACAGGGGGGTACGAGCAGTACTTC
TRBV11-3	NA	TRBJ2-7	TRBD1	CASSPQGATYEQYF	TGTGCCAGCAGCCCACAGGGGGCAACCTACGAGCAGTACTTC
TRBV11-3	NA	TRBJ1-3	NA	CASSSPTGNTIYF	TGTGCCAGCAGCTCCCCCACTGGAAACACCATATATTTT
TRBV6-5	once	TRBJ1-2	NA	CASSYSLGGDGYTF	TGTGCCAGCAGTTACTCTCTTGGGGGGGATGGCTACACCTTC
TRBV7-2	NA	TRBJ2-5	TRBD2	CASSLVRALAGGRETQYF	TGTGCCAGCAGCTTAGTTCGGGCACTAGCGGGAGGTCGAGAGACCCAGTACTTC
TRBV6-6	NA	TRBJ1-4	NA	CATRKNEKLFF	TGTGCCACAAGAAAGAATGAAAAACTGTTTTTT
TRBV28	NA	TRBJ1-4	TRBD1	CASSWGQLTEKLFF	TGTGCCAGCAGCTGGGGACAGCTGACCGAGAAACTGTTTTTT
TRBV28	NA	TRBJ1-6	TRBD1	CASSWTGENSPLHF	TGTGCCAGCAGTTGGACAGGGGAGAATTCACCCCTCCACTTT
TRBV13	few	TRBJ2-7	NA	CASSLNRFYEQYF	TGTGCCAGCAGCTTAAATCGGTTTTACGAGCAGTACTTC
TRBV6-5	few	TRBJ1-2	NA	CASSYTRFNYGYTF	TGTGCCAGCAGTTACACACGGTTTAACTATGGCTACACCTTC
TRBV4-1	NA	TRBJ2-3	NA	CASSQVGVSTDTQYF	TGCGCCAGCAGCCAAGTTGGAGTAAGCACAGATACGCAGTATTTT
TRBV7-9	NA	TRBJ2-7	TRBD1	CASSDTGGSYEQYF	TGTGCCAGCAGCGACACAGGGGGGTCCTACGAGCAGTACTTC
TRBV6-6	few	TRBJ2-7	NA	CASTSRPWDEQYF	TGTGCCAGCACCAGCAGGCCCTGGGACGAGCAGTACTTC
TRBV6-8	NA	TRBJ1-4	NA	CASSSARGNEKLFF	TGTGCCAGCAGTTCTGCCAGGGGAAATGAAAAACTGTTTTTT
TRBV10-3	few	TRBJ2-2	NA	CATRGTGELFF	TGTGCCACCCGAGGCACCGGGGAGCTGTTTTTT
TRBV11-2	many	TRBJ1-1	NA	CASRQGGGTEAFF	TGTGCCAGCAGACAGGGTGGCGGCACTGAAGCTTTCTTT
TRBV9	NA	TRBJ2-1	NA	CASSVSLGSSYNEQFF	TGTGCCAGCAGCGTCTCTTTAGGGAGCTCCTACAATGAGCAGTTCTTC
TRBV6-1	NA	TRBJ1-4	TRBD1	CASRTGTANEKLFF	TGTGCCAGCAGGACCGGGACAGCTAATGAAAAACTGTTTTTT
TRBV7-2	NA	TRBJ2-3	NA	CASSLVLGGSTDTQYF	TGTGCCAGCAGCTTAGTTTTGGGCGGGAGCACAGATACGCAGTATTTT
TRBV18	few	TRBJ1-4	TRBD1	CASSQSGGANEKLFF	TGTGCCAGCTCCCAATCAGGGGGAGCTAATGAAAAACTGTTTTTT
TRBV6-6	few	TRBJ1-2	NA	CASSYSVAGGIGYTF	TGTGCCAGCAGTTACTCGGTCGCTGGGGGGATTGGCTACACCTTC
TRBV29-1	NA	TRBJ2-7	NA	CSVEFASANYEQYF	TGCAGCGTTGAATTTGCTAGCGCCAACTACGAGCAGTACTTC
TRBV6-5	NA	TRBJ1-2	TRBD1	CASLLTSGQGHYTF	TGTGCCAGCCTCTTAACGTCCGGACAGGGCCACTACACCTTC
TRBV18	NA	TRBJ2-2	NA	CASSPPVWATNTGELFF	TGTGCCAGCTCACCACCGGTCTGGGCGACGAACACCGGGGAGCTGTTTTTT
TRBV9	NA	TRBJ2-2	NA	CASSPRTANTGELFF	TGTGCCAGCAGCCCTAGGACAGCGAACACCGGGGAGCTGTTTTTT
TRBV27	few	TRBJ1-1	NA	CASSLGGGTEAFF	TGTGCCAGCAGTCTTGGGGGGGGCACTGAAGCTTTCTTT
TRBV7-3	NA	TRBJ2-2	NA	CASSPGHSGVNTGELFF	TGTGCCAGCAGCCCCGGGCACTCAGGGGTCAACACCGGGGAGCTGTTTTTT
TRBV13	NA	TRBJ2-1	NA	CASSSHGSSYNEQFF	TGTGCCAGCAGCTCACACGGGAGCTCCTACAATGAGCAGTTCTTC
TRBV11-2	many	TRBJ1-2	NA	CASSLATSNYGYTF	TGTGCCAGCAGCTTGGCTACTTCTAACTATGGCTACACCTTC
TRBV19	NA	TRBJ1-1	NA	CASSRENTEAFF	TGTGCCAGTAGCCGAGAGAACACTGAAGCTTTCTTT